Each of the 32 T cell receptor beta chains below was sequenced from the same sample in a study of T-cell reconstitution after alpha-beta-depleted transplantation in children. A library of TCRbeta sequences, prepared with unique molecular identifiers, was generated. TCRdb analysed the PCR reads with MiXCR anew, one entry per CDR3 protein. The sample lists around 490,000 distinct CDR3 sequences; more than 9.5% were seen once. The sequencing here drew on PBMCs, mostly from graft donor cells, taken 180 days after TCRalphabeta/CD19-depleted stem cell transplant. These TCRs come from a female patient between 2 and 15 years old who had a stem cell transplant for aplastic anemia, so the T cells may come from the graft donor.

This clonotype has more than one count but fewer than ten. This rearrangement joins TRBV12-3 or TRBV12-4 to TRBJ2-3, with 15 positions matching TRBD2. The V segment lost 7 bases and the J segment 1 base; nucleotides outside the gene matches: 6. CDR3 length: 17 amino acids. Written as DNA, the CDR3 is TGTGCCAGCATCGGGACTAGCGGGAGGATTCGCACAGATACGCAGTATTTT. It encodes CASIGTSGRIRTDTQYF.

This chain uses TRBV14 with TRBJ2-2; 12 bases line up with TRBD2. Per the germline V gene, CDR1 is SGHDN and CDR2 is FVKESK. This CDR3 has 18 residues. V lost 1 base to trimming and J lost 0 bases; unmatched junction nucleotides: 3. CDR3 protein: CASSQASGRASNTGELFF. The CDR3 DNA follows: TGTGCCAGCAGCCAAGCTAGCGGGAGGGCTTCGAACACCGGGGAGCTGTTTTTT.

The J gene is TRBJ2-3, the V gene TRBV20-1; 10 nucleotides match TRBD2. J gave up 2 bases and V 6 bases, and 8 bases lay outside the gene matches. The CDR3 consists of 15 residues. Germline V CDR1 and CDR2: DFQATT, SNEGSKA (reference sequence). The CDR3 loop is CSASEGTSDTDTQYF. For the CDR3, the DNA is TGCAGTGCCTCGGAAGGGACTAGCGACACAGATACGCAGTATTTT.

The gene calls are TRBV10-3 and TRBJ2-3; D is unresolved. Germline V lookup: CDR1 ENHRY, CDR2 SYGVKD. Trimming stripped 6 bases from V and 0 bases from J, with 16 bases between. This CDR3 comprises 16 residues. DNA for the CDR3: TGTGCCATCAGGAAGGGAAGCAGCGCTAGCACAGATACGCAGTATTTT. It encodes CAIRKGSSASTDTQYF.

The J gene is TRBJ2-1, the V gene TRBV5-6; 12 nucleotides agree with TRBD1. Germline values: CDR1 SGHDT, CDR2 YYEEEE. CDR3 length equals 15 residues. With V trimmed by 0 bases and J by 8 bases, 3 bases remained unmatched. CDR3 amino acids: CASSLAGTGGHEQFF. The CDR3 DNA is TGTGCCAGCAGCTTGGCCGGGACAGGGGGCCATGAGCAGTTCTTC.

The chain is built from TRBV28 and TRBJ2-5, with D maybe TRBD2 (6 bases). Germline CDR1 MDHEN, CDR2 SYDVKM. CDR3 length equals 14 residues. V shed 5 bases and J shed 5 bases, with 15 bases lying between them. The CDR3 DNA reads TGTGCCAGCAGTCCCTGGGACTTCTGGGAGACCCAGTACTTC. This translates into CASSPWDFWETQYF.

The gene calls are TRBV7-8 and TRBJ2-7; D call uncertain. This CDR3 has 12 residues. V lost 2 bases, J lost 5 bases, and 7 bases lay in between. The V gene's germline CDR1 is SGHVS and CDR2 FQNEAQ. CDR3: CASSLKPHEQYF. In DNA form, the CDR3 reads TGTGCCAGCAGCTTAAAGCCCCACGAGCAGTACTTC.

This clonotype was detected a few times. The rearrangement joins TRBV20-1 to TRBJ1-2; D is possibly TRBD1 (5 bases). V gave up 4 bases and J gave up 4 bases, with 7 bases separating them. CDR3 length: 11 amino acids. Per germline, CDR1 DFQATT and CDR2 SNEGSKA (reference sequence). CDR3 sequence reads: CSAIGGYGYTF. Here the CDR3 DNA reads TGCAGTGCTATTGGGGGCTATGGCTACACCTTC.

CDR3 loop: CASSTRDSSYNEQFF. For the CDR3, the DNA is TGTGCCAGCAGTACCCGAGACAGCTCCTACAATGAGCAGTTCTTC. This chain connects TRBV27 to TRBJ2-1; TRBD1 is a possible D gene (5 bases). The CDR3 is made up of 15 amino acids. With 5 bases removed from V and 0 bases from J, the gap between germline ends came to 11 bases. Germline CDR1 MNHEY, CDR2 SMNVEV (reference sequence).

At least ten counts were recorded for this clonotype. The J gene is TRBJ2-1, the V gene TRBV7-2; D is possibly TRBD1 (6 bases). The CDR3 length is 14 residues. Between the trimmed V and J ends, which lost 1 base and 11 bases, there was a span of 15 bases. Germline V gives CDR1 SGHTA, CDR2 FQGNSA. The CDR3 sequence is CASSLGRKQGQQFF. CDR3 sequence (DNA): TGTGCCAGCAGCTTAGGGCGAAAACAGGGTCAGCAGTTCTTC. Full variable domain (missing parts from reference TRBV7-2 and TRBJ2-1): GAGVSQSPSNKVTEKGKDVELRCDPISGHTALYWYRQSLGQGLEFLIYFQGNSAPDKSGLPSDRFSAERTGGSVSTLTIQRTQQEDSAVYLCASSLGRKQGQQFFGPGTRLTVL.

The DNA of the CDR3 is TGCAGTGCTAGTTCCGCTTACCCTAGCACAGATACGCAGTATTTT. Residues: CSASSAYPSTDTQYF. This sequence joins TRBV20-1 and TRBJ2-3; D call uncertain. The V end was cut by 3 bases, the J end by 0 bases, with 13 bases between. CDR1 DFQATT and CDR2 SNEGSKA come from the germline V gene (reference sequence). The CDR3 runs to 15 residues.

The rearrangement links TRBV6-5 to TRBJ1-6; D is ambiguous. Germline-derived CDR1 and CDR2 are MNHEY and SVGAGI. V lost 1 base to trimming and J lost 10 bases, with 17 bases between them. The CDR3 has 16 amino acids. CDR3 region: CASSYYGLTANSPLHF. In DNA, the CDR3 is TGTGCCAGCAGTTACTATGGTTTGACGGCCAACTCACCCCTCCACTTT.

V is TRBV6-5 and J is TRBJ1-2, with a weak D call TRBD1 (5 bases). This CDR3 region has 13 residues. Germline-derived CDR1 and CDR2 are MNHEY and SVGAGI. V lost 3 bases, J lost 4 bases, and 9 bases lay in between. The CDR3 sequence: CASSYRQFYGYTF. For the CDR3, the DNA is TGTGCCAGCAGTTATAGACAGTTCTATGGCTACACCTTC.

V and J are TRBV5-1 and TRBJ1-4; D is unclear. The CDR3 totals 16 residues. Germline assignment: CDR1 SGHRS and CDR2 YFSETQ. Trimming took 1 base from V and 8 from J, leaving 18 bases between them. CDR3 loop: CASSLIEWTSLEKLFF. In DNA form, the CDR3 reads TGCGCCAGCAGCTTGATTGAATGGACTTCTTTAGAAAAACTGTTTTTT.

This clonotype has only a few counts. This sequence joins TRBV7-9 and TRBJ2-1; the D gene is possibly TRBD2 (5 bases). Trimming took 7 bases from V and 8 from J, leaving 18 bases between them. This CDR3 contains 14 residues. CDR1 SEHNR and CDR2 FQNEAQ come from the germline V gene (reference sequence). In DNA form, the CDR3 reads TGTGCCAGCACCCTTAGCGAACCAAGGGATGAGCAGTTCTTC. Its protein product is CASTLSEPRDEQFF. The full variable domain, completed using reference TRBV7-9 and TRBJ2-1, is DTGVSQNPRHKITKRGQNVTFRCDPISEHNRLYWYRQTLGQGPEFLTYFQNEAQLEKSRLLSDRFSAERPKGSFSTLEIQRTEQGDSAMYLCASTLSEPRDEQFFGPGTRLTVL.

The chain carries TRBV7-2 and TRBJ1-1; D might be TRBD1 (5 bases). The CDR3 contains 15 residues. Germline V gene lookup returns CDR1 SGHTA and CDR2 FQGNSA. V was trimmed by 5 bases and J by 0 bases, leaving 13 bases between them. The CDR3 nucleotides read TGTGCCAGCAGCATAACGGGACGGCTGAACACTGAAGCTTTCTTT. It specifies CASSITGRLNTEAFF.

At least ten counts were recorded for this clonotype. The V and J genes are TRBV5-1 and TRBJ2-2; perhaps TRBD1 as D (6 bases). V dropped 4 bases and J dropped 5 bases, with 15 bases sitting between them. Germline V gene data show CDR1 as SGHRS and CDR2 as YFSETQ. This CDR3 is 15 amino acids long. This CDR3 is CASSTRTDRTGELFF. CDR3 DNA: TGCGCCAGCAGCACGCGGACAGATCGAACCGGGGAGCTGTTTTTT.

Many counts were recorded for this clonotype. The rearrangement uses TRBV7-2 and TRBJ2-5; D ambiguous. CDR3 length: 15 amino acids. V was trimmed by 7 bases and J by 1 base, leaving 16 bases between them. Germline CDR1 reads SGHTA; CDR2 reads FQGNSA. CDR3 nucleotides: TGTGCCAGCACCCTATCCGGAGCGCTCCAAGAGACCCAGTACTTC. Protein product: CASTLSGALQETQYF.

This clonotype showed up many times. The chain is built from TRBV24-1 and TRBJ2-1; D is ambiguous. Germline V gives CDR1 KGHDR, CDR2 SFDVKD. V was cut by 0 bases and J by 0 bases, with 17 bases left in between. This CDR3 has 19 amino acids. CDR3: CATSDLHGSAEPSYNEQFF. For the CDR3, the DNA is TGTGCCACCAGTGATTTGCATGGCTCGGCGGAACCCTCCTACAATGAGCAGTTCTTC.

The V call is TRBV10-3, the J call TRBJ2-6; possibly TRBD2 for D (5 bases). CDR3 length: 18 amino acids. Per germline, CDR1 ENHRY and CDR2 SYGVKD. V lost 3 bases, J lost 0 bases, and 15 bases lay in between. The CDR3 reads CAISDPESGLSGANVLTF. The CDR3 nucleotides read TGTGCCATCAGTGACCCCGAGAGCGGACTCTCTGGGGCCAACGTCCTGACTTTC.

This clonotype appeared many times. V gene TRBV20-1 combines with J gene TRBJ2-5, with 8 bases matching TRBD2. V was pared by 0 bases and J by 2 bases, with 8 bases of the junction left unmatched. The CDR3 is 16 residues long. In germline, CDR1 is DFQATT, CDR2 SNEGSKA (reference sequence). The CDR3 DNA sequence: TGCAGTGCTAGAGATCCAGCGGGGGACTTTCAAGAGACCCAGTACTTC. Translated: CSARDPAGDFQETQYF.

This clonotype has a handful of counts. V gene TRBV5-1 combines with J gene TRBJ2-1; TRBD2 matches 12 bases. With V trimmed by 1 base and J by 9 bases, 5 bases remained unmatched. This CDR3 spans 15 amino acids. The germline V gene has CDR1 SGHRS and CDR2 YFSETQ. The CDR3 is CASSLRTSGTGEQFF. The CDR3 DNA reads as TGCGCCAGCAGCTTGAGGACTAGCGGGACGGGTGAGCAGTTCTTC.

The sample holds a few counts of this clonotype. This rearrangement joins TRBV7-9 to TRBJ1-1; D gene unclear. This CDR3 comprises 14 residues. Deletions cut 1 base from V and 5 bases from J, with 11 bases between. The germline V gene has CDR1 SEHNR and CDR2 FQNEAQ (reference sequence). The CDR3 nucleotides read TGTGCCAGCAGCTTAGGTCTAGGGAGGACTGAAGCTTTCTTT. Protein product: CASSLGLGRTEAFF. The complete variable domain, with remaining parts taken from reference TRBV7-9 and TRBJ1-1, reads DTGVSQNPRHKITKRGQNVTFRCDPISEHNRLYWYRQTLGQGPEFLTYFQNEAQLEKSRLLSDRFSAERPKGSFSTLEIQRTEQGDSAMYLCASSLGLGRTEAFFGQGTRLTVV.

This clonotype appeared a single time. The chain's CDR3 is CATSRYLGGSDEQFF. The CDR3 region has the DNA TGTGCCACCAGCAGATATTTGGGGGGATCGGATGAGCAGTTCTTC. This chain uses TRBV15 with TRBJ2-1; TRBD2 might be the D (6 bases). Germline CDR1 reads LNHNV; CDR2 reads YYDKDF (reference sequence). Deletions cut 2 bases from V and 8 bases from J, with 16 bases between. There are 15 residues in the CDR3.

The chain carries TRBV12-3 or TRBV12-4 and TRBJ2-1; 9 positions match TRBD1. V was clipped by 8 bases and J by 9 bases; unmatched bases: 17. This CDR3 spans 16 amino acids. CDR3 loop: CASGPQGALVDGEQFF. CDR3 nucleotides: TGTGCCAGCGGGCCACAGGGGGCGCTGGTAGATGGTGAGCAGTTCTTC.

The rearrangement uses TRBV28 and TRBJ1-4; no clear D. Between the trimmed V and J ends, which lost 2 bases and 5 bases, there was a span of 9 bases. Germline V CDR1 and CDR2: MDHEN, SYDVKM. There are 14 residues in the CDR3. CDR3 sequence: CASSLSNRNEKLFF. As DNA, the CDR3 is TGTGCCAGCAGTTTAAGCAACAGAAATGAAAAACTGTTTTTT. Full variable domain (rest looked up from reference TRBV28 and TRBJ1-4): DVKVTQSSRYLVKRTGEKVFLECVQDMDHENMFWYRQDPGLGLRLIYFSYDVKMKEKGDIPEGYSVSREKKERFSLILESASTNQTSMYLCASSLSNRNEKLFFGSGTQLSVL.

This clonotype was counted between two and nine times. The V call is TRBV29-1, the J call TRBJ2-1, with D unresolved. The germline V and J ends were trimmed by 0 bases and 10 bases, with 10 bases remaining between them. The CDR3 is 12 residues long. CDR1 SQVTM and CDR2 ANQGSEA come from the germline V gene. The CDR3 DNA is TGCAGCGTTGAAGATACTCCACAAGAGCAGTTCTTC. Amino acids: CSVEDTPQEQFF.

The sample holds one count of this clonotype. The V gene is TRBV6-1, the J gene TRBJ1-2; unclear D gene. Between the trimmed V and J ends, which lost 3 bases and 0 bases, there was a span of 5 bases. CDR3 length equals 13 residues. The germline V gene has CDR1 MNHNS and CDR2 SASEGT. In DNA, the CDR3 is TGTGCCAGCAGTGAGCCACCTAACTATGGCTACACCTTC. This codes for CASSEPPNYGYTF.

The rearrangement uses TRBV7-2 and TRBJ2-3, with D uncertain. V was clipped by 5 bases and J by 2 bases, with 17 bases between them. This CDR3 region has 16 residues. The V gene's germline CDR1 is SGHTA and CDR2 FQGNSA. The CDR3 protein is CASSPLVPVVTDTQYF. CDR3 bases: TGTGCCAGCAGCCCTCTGGTGCCCGTGGTCACAGATACGCAGTATTTT.

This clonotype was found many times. CDR3 DNA: TGTGCCAGCAGTGCCCCAGGTTGGGACGAGCAGTACTTC. Residues: CASSAPGWDEQYF. The chain uses TRBV12-3 or TRBV12-4 and TRBJ2-7; no clear D gene. This CDR3 is built from 13 residues. V was clipped by 5 bases and J by 5 bases, with 13 bases between them.

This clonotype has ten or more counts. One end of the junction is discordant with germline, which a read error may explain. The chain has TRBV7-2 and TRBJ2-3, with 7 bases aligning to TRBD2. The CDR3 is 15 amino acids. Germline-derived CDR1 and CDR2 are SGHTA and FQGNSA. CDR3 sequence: CASSLAGLSTDTQYF. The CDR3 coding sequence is TGTGCCAGCAGTTTAGCGGGCCTTAGCACAGATACGCAGTATTTT. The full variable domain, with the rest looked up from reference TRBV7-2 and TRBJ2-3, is GAGVSQSPSNKVTEKGKDVELRCDPISGHTALYWYRQSLGQGLEFLIYFQGNSAPDKSGLPSDRFSAERTGGSVSTLTIQRTQQEDSAVYLCASSLAGLSTDTQYFGPGTRLTVL.

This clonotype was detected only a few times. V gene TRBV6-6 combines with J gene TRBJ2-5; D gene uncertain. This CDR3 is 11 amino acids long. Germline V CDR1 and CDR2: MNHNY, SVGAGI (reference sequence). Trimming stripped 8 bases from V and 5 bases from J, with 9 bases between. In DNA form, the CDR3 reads TGTGCCAGCCAGCTTTTGGAGACCCAGTACTTC. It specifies CASQLLETQYF.